The source of this TCR beta chain is a study of T-cell memory formation after mild COVID-19. The V gene lost 1 base and the J gene lost 2 bases, with 9 bases spanning the gap. CDR3 length: 14 amino acids. CDR1 and CDR2 from the germline V gene are SEHNR and FQNEAQ (reference sequence). TCRdb independently ran MiXCR on the 5' RACE reads; one entry per CDR3 protein. The data hold 500,000 to 550,000 distinct CDR3 sequences, with 20% observed a single time. The sequenced material came from PBMCs or a T cell subset sorted from them (not recorded which). The sequence came from an adult woman who had mild COVID-19 (a few samples of this study predate the infection). Cell type and time point are not known. The rearrangement uses TRBV7-9 and TRBJ2-7, with D unresolved. CDR3 loop: CASSLVLGPYEQYF. Here the CDR3 DNA reads TGTGCCAGCAGCTTAGTGCTAGGGCCCTACGAGCAGTACTTC.